This TCR beta chain is from a study of glioma-infiltrating T cells after dendritic cell vaccination. Across the study: Glioblastoma patients came from Phase I and II dendritic cell vaccination trials.

Produced via immunoSEQ multiplex PCR; TCRdb's table is partial and in-frame only. This table has tens of thousands of clones, 82% appearing once. Germline CDR1 is MRHNA and CDR2 is SNTAGT. Trimming left V 2 bases short and J 4 bases short, with 14 bases between. The CDR3 has 15 residues. PBMC were collected before vaccination, two weeks after the third vaccination, and at progression. The rearrangement joins TRBV6-4 to TRBJ1-2; tentative D call: TRBD1 (6 bases). The TCR was taken from a human donor with glioblastoma. Sequenced material: blood, taken before dendritic cell vaccination. As DNA, the CDR3 is TGTGCCAGCAGTGACCCGGGGAGGGGGACCTATGGCTACACCTTC. Amino acids: CASSDPGRGTYGYTF.